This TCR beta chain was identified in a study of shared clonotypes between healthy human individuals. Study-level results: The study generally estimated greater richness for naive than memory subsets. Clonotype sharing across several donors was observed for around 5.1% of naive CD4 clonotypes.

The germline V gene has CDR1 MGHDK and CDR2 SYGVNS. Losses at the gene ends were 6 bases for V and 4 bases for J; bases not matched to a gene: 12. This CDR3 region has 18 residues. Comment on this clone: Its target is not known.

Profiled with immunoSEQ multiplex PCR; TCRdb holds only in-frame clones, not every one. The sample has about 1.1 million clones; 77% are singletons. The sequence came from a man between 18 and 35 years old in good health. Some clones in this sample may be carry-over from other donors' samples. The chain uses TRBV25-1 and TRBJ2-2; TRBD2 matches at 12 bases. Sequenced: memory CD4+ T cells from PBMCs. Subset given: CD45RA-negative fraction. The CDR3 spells CASSQRTSGTTGTGELFF. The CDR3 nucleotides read TGTGCCAGCAGCCAAAGGACTAGCGGGACGACGGGCACCGGGGAGCTGTTTTTT.